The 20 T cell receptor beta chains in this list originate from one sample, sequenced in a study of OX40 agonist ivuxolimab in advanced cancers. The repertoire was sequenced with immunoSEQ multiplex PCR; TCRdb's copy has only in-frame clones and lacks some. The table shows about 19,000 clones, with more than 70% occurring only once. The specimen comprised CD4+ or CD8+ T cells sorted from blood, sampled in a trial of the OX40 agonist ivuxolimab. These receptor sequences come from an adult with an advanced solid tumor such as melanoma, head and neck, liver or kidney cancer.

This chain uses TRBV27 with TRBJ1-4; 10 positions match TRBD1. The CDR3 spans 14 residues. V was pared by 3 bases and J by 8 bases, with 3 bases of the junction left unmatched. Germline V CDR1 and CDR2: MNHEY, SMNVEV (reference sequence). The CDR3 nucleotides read TGTGCCAGCAGTTTCCAGGGACAGGGGGAAAAACTGTTTTTT. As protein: CASSFQGQGEKLFF.

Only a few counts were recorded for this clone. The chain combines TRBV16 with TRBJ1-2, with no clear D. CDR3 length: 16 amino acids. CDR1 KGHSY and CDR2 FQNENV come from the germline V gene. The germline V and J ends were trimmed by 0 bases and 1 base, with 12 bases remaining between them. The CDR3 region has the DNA TGTGCCAGCAGCCAATCGACCGATCCATATAACTATGGCTACACCTTC. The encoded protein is CASSQSTDPYNYGYTF.

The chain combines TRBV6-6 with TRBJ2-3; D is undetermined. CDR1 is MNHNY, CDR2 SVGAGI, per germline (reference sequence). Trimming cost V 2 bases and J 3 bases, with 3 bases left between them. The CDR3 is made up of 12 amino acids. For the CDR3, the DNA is TGTGCCAGCAGTTACCCGACAGATACGCAGTATTTT. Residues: CASSYPTDTQYF.

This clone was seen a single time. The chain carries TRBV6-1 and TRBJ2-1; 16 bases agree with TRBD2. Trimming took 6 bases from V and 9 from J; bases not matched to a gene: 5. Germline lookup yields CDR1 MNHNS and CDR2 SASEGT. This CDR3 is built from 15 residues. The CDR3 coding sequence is TGTGCCAGCAGGGGACTAGCGGGAGGGTTAGGTGAGCAGTTCTTC. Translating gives CASRGLAGGLGEQFF.

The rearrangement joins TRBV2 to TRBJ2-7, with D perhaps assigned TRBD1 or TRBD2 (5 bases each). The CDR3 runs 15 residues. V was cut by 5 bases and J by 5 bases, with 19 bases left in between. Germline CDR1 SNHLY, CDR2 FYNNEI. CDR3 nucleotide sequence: TGTGCCAGCAGTACCGGGACGGCCGAGCCCGACGAGCAGTACTTC. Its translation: CASSTGTAEPDEQYF.

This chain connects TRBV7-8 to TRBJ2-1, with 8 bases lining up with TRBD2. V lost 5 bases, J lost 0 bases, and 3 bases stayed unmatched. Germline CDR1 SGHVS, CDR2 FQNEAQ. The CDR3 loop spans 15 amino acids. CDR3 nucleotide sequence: TGTGCCAGCAGCCAAACTAGCGGCTCCTACAATGAGCAGTTCTTC. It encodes CASSQTSGSYNEQFF.

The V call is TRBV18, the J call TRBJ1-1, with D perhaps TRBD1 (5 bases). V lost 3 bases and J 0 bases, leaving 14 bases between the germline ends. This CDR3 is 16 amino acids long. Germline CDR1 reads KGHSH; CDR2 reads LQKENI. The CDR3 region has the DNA TGTGCCAGCTCACCCGACGGGGCCCTCATGAACACTGAAGCTTTCTTT. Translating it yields CASSPDGALMNTEAFF.

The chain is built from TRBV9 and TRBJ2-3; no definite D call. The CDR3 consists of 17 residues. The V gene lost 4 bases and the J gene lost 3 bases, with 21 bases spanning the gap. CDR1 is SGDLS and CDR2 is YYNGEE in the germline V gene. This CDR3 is CASSSDPSLSTTDTQYF. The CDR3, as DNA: TGTGCCAGCAGCTCAGACCCGTCACTTAGCACTACAGATACGCAGTATTTT.

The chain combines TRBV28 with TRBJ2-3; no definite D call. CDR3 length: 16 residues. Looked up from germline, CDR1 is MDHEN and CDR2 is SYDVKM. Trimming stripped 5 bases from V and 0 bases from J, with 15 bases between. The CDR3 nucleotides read TGTGCCAGCAGTATCCCGGACGGACCTAGCACAGATACGCAGTATTTT. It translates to CASSIPDGPSTDTQYF. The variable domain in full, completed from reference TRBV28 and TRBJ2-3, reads DVKVTQSSRYLVKRTGEKVFLECVQDMDHENMFWYRQDPGLGLRLIYFSYDVKMKEKGDIPEGYSVSREKKERFSLILESASTNQTSMYLCASSIPDGPSTDTQYFGPGTRLTVL.

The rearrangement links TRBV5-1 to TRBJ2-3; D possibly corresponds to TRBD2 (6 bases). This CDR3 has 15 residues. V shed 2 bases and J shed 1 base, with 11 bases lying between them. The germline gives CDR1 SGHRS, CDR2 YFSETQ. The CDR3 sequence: CASSFRDSRTDTQYF. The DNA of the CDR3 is TGCGCCAGCAGCTTTAGGGACTCCCGCACAGATACGCAGTATTTT.

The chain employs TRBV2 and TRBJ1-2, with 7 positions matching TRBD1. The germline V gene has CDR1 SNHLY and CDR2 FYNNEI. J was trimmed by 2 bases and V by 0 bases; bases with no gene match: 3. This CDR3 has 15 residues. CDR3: CASSEAGTANYGYTF. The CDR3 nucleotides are TGTGCCAGCAGTGAAGCCGGGACAGCCAACTATGGCTACACCTTC.

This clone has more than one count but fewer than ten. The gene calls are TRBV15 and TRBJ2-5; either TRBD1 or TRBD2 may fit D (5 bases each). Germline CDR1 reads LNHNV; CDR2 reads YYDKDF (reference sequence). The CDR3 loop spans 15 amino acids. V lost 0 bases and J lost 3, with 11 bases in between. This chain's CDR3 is CATSRDRGREETQYF. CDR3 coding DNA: TGTGCCACCAGCAGAGATCGGGGCAGAGAAGAGACCCAGTACTTC.

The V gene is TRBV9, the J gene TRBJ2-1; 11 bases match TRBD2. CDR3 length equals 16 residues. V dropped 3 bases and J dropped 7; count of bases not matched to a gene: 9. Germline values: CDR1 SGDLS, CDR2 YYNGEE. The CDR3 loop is CASSATLAGELNEQFF. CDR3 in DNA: TGTGCCAGCAGCGCCACACTAGCGGGGGAGCTGAATGAGCAGTTCTTC.

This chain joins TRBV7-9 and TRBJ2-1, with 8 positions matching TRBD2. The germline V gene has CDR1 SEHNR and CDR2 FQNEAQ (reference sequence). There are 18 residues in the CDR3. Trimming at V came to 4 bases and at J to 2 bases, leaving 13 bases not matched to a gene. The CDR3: CASSSPGAGGGPYNEQFF. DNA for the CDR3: TGTGCCAGCAGCTCCCCCGGGGCAGGCGGGGGGCCCTACAATGAGCAGTTCTTC.

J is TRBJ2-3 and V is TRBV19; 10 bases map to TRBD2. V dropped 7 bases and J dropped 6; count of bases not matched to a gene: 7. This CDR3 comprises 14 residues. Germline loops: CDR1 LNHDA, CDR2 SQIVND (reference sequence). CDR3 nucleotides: TGTGCCAGTAAAAGGGGACTAGCGATGGATACGCAGTATTTT. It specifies CASKRGLAMDTQYF.

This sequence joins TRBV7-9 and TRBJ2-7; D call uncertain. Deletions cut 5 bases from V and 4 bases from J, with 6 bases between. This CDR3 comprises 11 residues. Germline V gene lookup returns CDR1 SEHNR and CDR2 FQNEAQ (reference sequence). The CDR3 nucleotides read TGTGCCAGCAGCAAAGGGTACGAGCAGTACTTC. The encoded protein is CASSKGYEQYF.

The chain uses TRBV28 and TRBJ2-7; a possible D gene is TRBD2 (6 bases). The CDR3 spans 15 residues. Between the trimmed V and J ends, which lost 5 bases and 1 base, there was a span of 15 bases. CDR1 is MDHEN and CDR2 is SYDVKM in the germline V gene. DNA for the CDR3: TGTGCCAGCAGTCACGGGTGGAGGGTTTCCTACGAGCAGTACTTC. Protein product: CASSHGWRVSYEQYF.

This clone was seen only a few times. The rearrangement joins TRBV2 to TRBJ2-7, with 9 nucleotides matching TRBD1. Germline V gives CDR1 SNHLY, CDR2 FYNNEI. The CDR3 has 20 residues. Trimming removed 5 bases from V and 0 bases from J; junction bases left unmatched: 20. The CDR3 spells CASSRSGDRATPRTSYEQYF. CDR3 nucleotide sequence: TGTGCCAGCAGTAGGTCGGGGGACAGGGCAACCCCACGTACCTCCTACGAGCAGTACTTC.

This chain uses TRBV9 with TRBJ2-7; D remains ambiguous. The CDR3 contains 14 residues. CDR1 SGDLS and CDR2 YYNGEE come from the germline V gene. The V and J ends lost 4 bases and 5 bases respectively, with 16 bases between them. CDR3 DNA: TGTGCCAGCAGCCCCCGGGCCTCATGGGACGAGCAGTACTTC. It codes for CASSPRASWDEQYF.

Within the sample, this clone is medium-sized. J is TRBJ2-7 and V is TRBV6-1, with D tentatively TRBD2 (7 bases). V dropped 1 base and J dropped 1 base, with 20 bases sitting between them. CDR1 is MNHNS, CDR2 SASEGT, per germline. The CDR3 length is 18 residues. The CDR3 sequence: CASSEVEPGEGRSYEQYF. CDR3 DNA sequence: TGTGCCAGCAGTGAAGTCGAACCAGGGGAGGGGAGGTCCTACGAGCAGTACTTC.